Listed below are T cell receptor beta chains from one sample, sequenced in a study of technical replicates of blood from a handful of donors. The method was immunoSEQ multiplex PCR; TCRdb's version includes in-frame clones alone and lacks a portion of them. The sample has tens of thousands of clones, under 90% seen once. Sample: PBMCs. The receptors were gathered from a human donor in good health. Some clones in this sample may be carry-over from other donors' samples. Each CDR3 is given with its conserved first and last residue. The D gene is left open where the match is weak. Not all rows give a size; the values are once, few, many and, for expanded clones, a class.

size,J,V,D,DNA,CDR3
once,TRBJ2-1,TRBV29-1,TRBD1,TGCAGCGTGAGCCGGGACAGGGGGAGCAATGAGCAGTTCTTC,CSVSRDRGSNEQFF
once,TRBJ2-3,TRBV7-9,-,TGTGCCAGCAGCTTAGCGTCGCGTGCAGGGCCAGATACGCAGTATTTT,CASSLASRAGPDTQYF
-,TRBJ1-2,TRBV6-6,-,TGTGCCAGCAGTTACGGTGACAGATACTATGGCTACACCTTC,CASSYGDRYYGYTF
-,TRBJ2-2,TRBV9,-,TGTGCCAGCAGCGGAGGGGGGGCGACCGGGGAGCTGTTTTTT,CASSGGGATGELFF
-,TRBJ2-5,TRBV9,-,TGTGCCAGCAGCGGTATACCCGGGATTTGGGAGACCCAGTACTTC,CASSGIPGIWETQYF
-,TRBJ2-3,TRBV27,-,TGTGCCAGCAGTTCCGGGGAACAATTGATCCTAAGAGATACGCAGTATTTT,CASSSGEQLILRDTQYF
-,TRBJ1-2,TRBV6-1,-,TGTGCCAGCAGTGAAAATCTCGGGGGGAACTATGGCTACACCTTC,CASSENLGGNYGYTF
-,TRBJ2-1,TRBV7-9,TRBD1,TGTGCCAGCAGGAAGCGGACAGGTCTCGACAATGAGCAGTTCTTC,CASRKRTGLDNEQFF
-,TRBJ2-5,TRBV20-1,-,TGCAGTGCTAGACGCCAAGAGACCCAGTACTTC,CSARRQETQYF
-,TRBJ2-1,TRBV4-2,TRBD2,TGTGCCAGCAGCCAAGGGCTAGCGGGAAATGAGCAGTTCTTC,CASSQGLAGNEQFF
-,TRBJ1-3,TRBV5-6,-,TGTGCCAGCAGCTTAACACTACAGGCAGTGGGAAACACCATATATTTT,CASSLTLQAVGNTIYF
-,TRBJ2-5,TRBV5-1,TRBD2,TGCGCCAGCAGCTTGTACCCCACTAGCGGACAAGAGACCCAGTACTTC,CASSLYPTSGQETQYF
-,TRBJ1-5,TRBV30,-,TGTGCCTGGACCCCCGGAGTCAATCAGCCCCAGCATTTT,CAWTPGVNQPQHF
-,TRBJ1-3,TRBV5-1,TRBD1,TGCGCCAGCAGCCCGGGACAGGGTGGAAACACCATATATTTT,CASSPGQGGNTIYF
once,TRBJ1-5,TRBV7-9,TRBD1,TGTGCCAGCAGCAATACAGGGGGGAGTCAGCCCCAGCATTTT,CASSNTGGSQPQHF
-,TRBJ1-4,TRBV12-5,-,TGTGCTAGTGGTTTGGAGCAGGTCTCTAATGAAAAACTGTTTTTT,CASGLEQVSNEKLFF
-,TRBJ2-3,TRBV9,TRBD2,TGTGCCACCTCCGCAGTGGCGGGGGGGACGCAGTATTTT,CATSAVAGGTQYF
-,TRBJ1-1,TRBV19,-,TGTGCCACCCAAGGGGCTACTGAAGCTTTCTTT,CATQGATEAFF
-,TRBJ2-5,TRBV7-2,-,TGTGCCAGCAGCTTCTTCCAAGAGACCCAGTACTTC,CASSFFQETQYF
-,TRBJ2-2,TRBV5-1,TRBD1,TGCGCCAGCAGCTTGGTTGGGACAGTGACCGGGGAGCTGTTTTTT,CASSLVGTVTGELFF
-,TRBJ2-7,TRBV5-1,-,TGCGCCAGCAGTACAAGACAGGGAGGTGACTACGAGCAGTACTTC,CASSTRQGGDYEQYF
-,TRBJ2-7,TRBV2,-,TGTGCCAGCATCGAGACAGCAAACTCCTACGAGCAGTACTTC,CASIETANSYEQYF
-,TRBJ1-3,TRBV4-3,-,TGCGCCAGCAGCCAAGATCCTCCCAGCTCTGGAAACACCATATATTTT,CASSQDPPSSGNTIYF
-,TRBJ2-7,TRBV7-9,TRBD1,TGTGCCAGCAGCTCCCCACTACTCGACAGGGGGCGTCACGAGCAGTACTTC,CASSSPLLDRGRHEQYF
-,TRBJ1-5,TRBV19,-,TGTGCCAGTACAGGGTATAGCAATCAGCCCCAGCATTTT,CASTGYSNQPQHF
-,TRBJ2-1,TRBV7-6,-,TGTGCCAGCAGCCCCGCGGGTTTGGCGCCGCACAATGAGCAGTTCTTC,CASSPAGLAPHNEQFF
-,TRBJ2-7,TRBV6-5,-,TGTGCCAGCAGGAATCGGGAGAGGGCCTCCTACGAGCAGTACTTC,CASRNRERASYEQYF
-,TRBJ2-7,TRBV27,TRBD1,TGTGCCAGCAATAATCACAGGGGGTCCTACGAGCAGTACTTC,CASNNHRGSYEQYF
-,TRBJ2-7,TRBV27,-,TGTGCCAGCGTTAGTCGGGGGGCGAGGTCCTACGAGCAGTACTTC,CASVSRGARSYEQYF
-,TRBJ2-7,TRBV7-2,TRBD2,TGTGCCAGCAGGATAGTAGCGGGAGAGGGCAACGAGCAGTACTTC,CASRIVAGEGNEQYF
-,TRBJ2-4,TRBV23-1,-,TGCGCCAGCAGTCAAGTTGGGGGGGGCCGGTGGACCAAAAACATTCAGTACTTC,CASSQVGGGRWTKNIQYF
-,TRBJ2-7,TRBV11-2,-,TGTGCCAGCAGCCAAACAGGTTTCAGCTCCTACGAGCAGTACTTC,CASSQTGFSSYEQYF
once,TRBJ2-1,TRBV25-1,TRBD2,TGTGCCAGCAGTGACTTCGGGACTAGCACCTATGAGCAGTTCTTC,CASSDFGTSTYEQFF
-,TRBJ1-4,TRBV4-1,-,TGCGCCAGCAGCCCCTCAGCAGGGATTGCTAATGAAAAACTGTTTTTT,CASSPSAGIANEKLFF
-,TRBJ2-1,TRBV4-3,TRBD2,TGCGCCAGCAGCCCCGGACTAGCGGGAGTAATTGAGCAGTTCTTC,CASSPGLAGVIEQFF
-,TRBJ2-1,TRBV11-2,TRBD2,TGTGCCAGCAGCGCCGGGGGTCTAGCGGCCTACAATGAGCAGTTCTTC,CASSAGGLAAYNEQFF
-,TRBJ2-5,TRBV7-7,TRBD2,TGTGCCAGCAGCCCACTAGCGGGAGTCGGGGAGACCCAGTACTTC,CASSPLAGVGETQYF
once,TRBJ2-7,TRBV19,-,TGTGCCAGTAGTATCGACGAGGGCCCCTACGAGCAGTACTTC,CASSIDEGPYEQYF
-,TRBJ1-1,TRBV2,-,TGTGCCAGCAGGCTAAACGACCGAAGCGCCGAAGCTTTCTTT,CASRLNDRSAEAFF
-,TRBJ2-6,TRBV7-2,TRBD1,TGTGCCAGCAGACCAGGGGGAGGGGCCAACGTCCTGACTTTC,CASRPGGGANVLTF
-,TRBJ2-7,TRBV5-6,TRBD1,TGTGCCAGCAGCTTGGTGGGGACAGGGATTGGCGAGCAGTACTTC,CASSLVGTGIGEQYF
-,TRBJ1-5,TRBV18,TRBD1,TGTGCCAGCTCACGCGGACAGGGGGTACAGCCCCAGCATTTT,CASSRGQGVQPQHF
-,TRBJ1-3,TRBV7-2,TRBD1,TGTGCCAGCAGCTTAGGGCAGGGGGCATCATACACCATATATTTT,CASSLGQGASYTIYF
-,TRBJ1-5,TRBV6-5,TRBD1,TGTGCCAGCAGTCGACAGGGTTATCAGCCCCAGCATTTT,CASSRQGYQPQHF
-,TRBJ2-1,TRBV5-1,TRBD1,TGCGCCAGCAGCTCCGACGGACAGGACCGGAGAGGGCAGTTCTTC,CASSSDGQDRRGQFF
-,TRBJ2-3,TRBV7-6,-,TGTGCCAGCAGCTTGCAGACTAGGGTCACAGATACGCAGTATTTT,CASSLQTRVTDTQYF
-,TRBJ2-7,TRBV6-1,-,TGTGCCAGGACGAGGGCTGGGGAGCAGTACTTC,CARTRAGEQYF